This TCR beta chain is from a study of breast tumors, draining lymph nodes, adjacent tissues. This clonotype appeared many times. What it binds is unknown. At one of its ends the junction is not consistent with the germline gene, which may arise from a read error. Germline V gives CDR1 SGHDT, CDR2 YYEEEE. The CDR3 totals 13 residues. Study observations and caveats: Tumors had less TCR diversity than lymph nodes, more than nontumor tissue. Luminal-like breast cancer showed significantly higher tumor–nontumor repertoire similarity than basal-like.

Samples came from axillary lymph nodes draining the breast cancer. One entry per CDR3 protein, called by TCRdb with MiXCR from the multiplex PCR reads. The sample holds approximately 150,000 distinct CDR3 sequences, around a third seen once. The TCR was taken from a female donor with breast cancer. Some clones in this sample may be carry-over from other donors' samples. The gene calls are TRBV5-6 and TRBJ1-6; D uncertain. The sample consisted of axillary lymph node tissue. For the CDR3, the DNA is TGTGCCAGCAGCTTGGCCGCCAGAGGAATTACCGATTTT. It specifies CASSLAARGITDF. The complete variable domain, with remaining parts taken from reference TRBV5-6 and TRBJ1-6, reads DAGVTQSPTHLIKTRGQQVTLRCSPKSGHDTVSWYQQALGQGPQFIFQYYEEEERQRGNFPDRFSGHQFPNYSSELNVNALLLGDSALYLCASSLAARGITDFGNGTRLTVT.